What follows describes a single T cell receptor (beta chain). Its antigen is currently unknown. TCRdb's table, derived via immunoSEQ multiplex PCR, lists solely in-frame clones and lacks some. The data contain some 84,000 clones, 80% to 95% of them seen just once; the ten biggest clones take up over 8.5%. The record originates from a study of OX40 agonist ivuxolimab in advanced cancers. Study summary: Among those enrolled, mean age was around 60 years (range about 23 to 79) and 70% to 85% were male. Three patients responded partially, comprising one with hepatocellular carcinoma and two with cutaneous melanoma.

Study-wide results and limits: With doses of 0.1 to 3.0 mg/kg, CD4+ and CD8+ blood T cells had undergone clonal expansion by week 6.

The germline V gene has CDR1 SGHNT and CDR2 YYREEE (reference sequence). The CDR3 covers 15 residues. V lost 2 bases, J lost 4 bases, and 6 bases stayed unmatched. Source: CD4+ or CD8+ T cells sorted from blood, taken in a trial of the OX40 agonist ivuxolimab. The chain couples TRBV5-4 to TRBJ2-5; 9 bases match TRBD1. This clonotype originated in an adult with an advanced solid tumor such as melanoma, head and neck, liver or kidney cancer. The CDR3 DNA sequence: TGTGCCAGCAGCTTAGGAACAGGGGGCCTAGAGACCCAGTACTTC. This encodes CASSLGTGGLETQYF.